A single sample gave rise to the 16 T cell receptor beta chains below, sequenced in a study of blood T cell repertoires in COVID-19. Clones were sequenced by immunoSEQ multiplex PCR, and TCRdb holds only the in-frame ones, with some missing. The repertoire consists of about 230,000 clones, with around 83% occurring once and the leading ten covering around 7%. Material for sequencing was peripheral blood. These receptors came from a woman between 45 and 65 years old with acute or convalescent COVID-19.

This clone was detected only once. As DNA, the CDR3 is TGTGCCACCAGCACCCGTACTAGCGCGGGGGTCTACGAGCAGTACTTC. Protein product: CATSTRTSAGVYEQYF. The chain combines TRBV15 with TRBJ2-7; 7 nucleotides align to TRBD2. The CDR3 runs 16 residues. The V and J ends lost 4 bases and 3 bases, in that order; junction bases with no gene match: 12. Germline loops: CDR1 LNHNV, CDR2 YYDKDF (reference sequence).

This clone is labeled medium-sized (0.01 to 0.1%). The genes are TRBV7-9 and TRBJ1-2, with D possibly being TRBD1 (6 bases). The germline V and J ends were trimmed by 5 bases and 0 bases, with 13 bases remaining between them. Germline V gene data show CDR1 as SEHNR and CDR2 as FQNEAQ (reference sequence). The CDR3 has 15 residues. CDR3: CASSPQGLANYGYTF. CDR3 nucleotide sequence: TGTGCCAGCAGCCCACAGGGTTTAGCTAACTATGGCTACACCTTC.

V and J are TRBV10-3 and TRBJ1-1; 7 bases map to TRBD1. Germline V gene data show CDR1 as ENHRY and CDR2 as SYGVKD. The CDR3 length is 16 residues. The J segment lost 0 bases and the V segment lost 2 bases, leaving 6 bases of the junction unmatched. The CDR3 region has the DNA TGTGCCATCAGTGAGCCGACCGGGACAGTGAACACTGAAGCTTTCTTT. This codes for CAISEPTGTVNTEAFF.

This rearrangement joins TRBV3-1 (or the pseudogene TRBV3-2) to TRBJ1-3; D is uncertain. CDR3 length: 14 amino acids. V was shortened by 4 bases and J by 3 bases, with 10 bases between the two germline ends. Germline lookup yields CDR1 LGHDT and CDR2 YNNKEL (reference sequence). The CDR3 spells CASSPLGDGNTIYF. The CDR3 nucleotides read TGTGCCAGCAGCCCCCTCGGGGATGGAAACACCATATATTTT.

V is TRBV5-5 and J is TRBJ1-4; possibly TRBD1 for D (5 bases). From germline, CDR1 is SGHKS and CDR2 YYEKEE (reference sequence). The CDR3 is made up of 15 amino acids. V dropped 4 bases and J dropped 3 bases, with 13 bases sitting between them. CDR3 nucleotides: TGTGCCAGCAGCATAGCCGGGACTGCTAATGAAAAACTGTTTTTT. The encoded protein is CASSIAGTANEKLFF.

The chain employs TRBV6-2 or TRBV6-3 and TRBJ1-2; the D is unclear. The CDR3 runs to 15 residues. Germline V gene lookup returns CDR1 MNHEY and CDR2 SVGEGT. The ends were cut back, 0 bases at V and 0 bases at J, with 8 bases in the middle. This CDR3 reads CASSYSSSSNYGYTF. The CDR3 DNA is TGTGCCAGCAGTTACTCGAGTAGCTCTAACTATGGCTACACCTTC.

The chain recombines TRBV19 with TRBJ2-5; 12 bases match TRBD1. Per germline, CDR1 LNHDA and CDR2 SQIVND (reference sequence). CDR3 length: 16 residues. V lost 3 bases to trimming and J lost 5 bases; unmatched junction nucleotides: 7. The CDR3 DNA is TGTGCCAGTAGTATCGGCGGGACAGGGGGCCGGGAGACCCAGTACTTC. Protein: CASSIGGTGGRETQYF.

J is TRBJ2-3 and V is TRBV6-5, with D perhaps TRBD1 (6 bases). This CDR3 is 14 amino acids long. Germline CDR1 is MNHEY and CDR2 is SVGAGI. V dropped 6 bases and J dropped 0 bases, with 10 bases sitting between them. The CDR3 here is CASSNRDSTDTQYF. The CDR3 DNA follows: TGTGCCAGCAGCAACAGGGATAGCACAGATACGCAGTATTTT.

The gene calls are TRBV7-2 and TRBJ2-2; TRBD2 matches at 8 bases. Germline trimming cut 5 bases from V and 7 bases from J; bases unmatched to any gene: 9. The CDR3 is 15 amino acids. The germline V gene encodes CDR1 SGHTA and CDR2 FQGNSA. Here the CDR3 DNA reads TGTGCCAGCAGCCCGGGGGGGCGGCGGGGCGGGGAGCTGTTTTTT. This codes for CASSPGGRRGGELFF.

The J gene is TRBJ2-7, the V gene TRBV27; TRBD2 matches at 9 bases. The germline CDR1 and CDR2 sequences are MNHEY and SMNVEV (reference sequence). V lost 7 bases to trimming and J lost 2 bases; unmatched junction nucleotides: 6. The CDR3 spans 14 residues. This chain's CDR3 is CASMQRGVPYEQYF. The CDR3, as DNA: TGTGCCAGCATGCAGCGGGGGGTGCCCTACGAGCAGTACTTC.

The chain carries TRBV10-1 and TRBJ2-7; 10 bases line up with TRBD2. The germline V gene encodes CDR1 WNHNN and CDR2 SYGVQD (reference sequence). J lost 4 bases, V lost 6 bases, and 3 bases had no gene match. This CDR3 has 13 amino acids. CDR3 DNA: TGCGCCAGCAGGTCTAGCGGGAGATACGAGCAGTACTTC. This sequence encodes CASRSSGRYEQYF.

J is TRBJ1-2 and V is TRBV12-3 or TRBV12-4, with D unresolved. Trimming removed 7 bases from V and 10 bases from J, with 16 bases in between. The CDR3 totals 12 residues. The CDR3 sequence is CASTLGRTTYTF. CDR3 sequence (DNA): TGTGCCAGCACCCTTGGGCGGACTACCTACACCTTC.

The chain has TRBV7-8 and TRBJ2-7; D possibly corresponds to TRBD1 (5 bases). CDR3 length: 14 residues. V was trimmed by 5 bases and J by 5 bases, leaving 16 bases between them. CDR1 and CDR2 (germline): SGHVS, FQNEAQ. The DNA for the CDR3 is TGTGCCAGCAGCGCCGGACAATGGATAAACGAGCAGTACTTC. Protein product: CASSAGQWINEQYF.

In this sample, this clone turned up a few times. This sequence joins TRBV15 and TRBJ2-1; 8 nucleotides agree with TRBD1. The CDR3 covers 18 residues. In germline, CDR1 is LNHNV, CDR2 YYDKDF (reference sequence). V shed 0 bases, J shed 8 bases, and the junction held 15 bases outside the gene matches. The CDR3 protein is CATSRDLVWAGGMDEQFF. The CDR3 DNA reads TGTGCCACCAGCAGAGATCTGGTTTGGGCAGGGGGCATGGATGAGCAGTTCTTC.

This rearrangement joins TRBV5-6 to TRBJ2-5; D is uncertain. The CDR3 consists of 13 residues. V shed 2 bases and J shed 2 bases, with 7 bases lying between them. Germline V gives CDR1 SGHDT, CDR2 YYEEEE. The CDR3: CASSFTVQETQYF. For the CDR3, the DNA is TGTGCCAGCAGCTTCACGGTACAAGAGACCCAGTACTTC.

The chain recombines TRBV6-5 with TRBJ1-6, with 9 nucleotides matching TRBD1. The J segment lost 7 bases and the V segment lost 6 bases, leaving 7 bases of the junction unmatched. CDR3 size: 15 residues. Germline CDR1 reads MNHEY; CDR2 reads SVGAGI. The chain's CDR3 is CASSRDRVLNSPLHF. CDR3 sequence (DNA): TGTGCCAGCAGCCGGGACAGGGTTTTAAATTCACCCCTCCACTTT.